These 26 T cell receptor beta chains came from one sample sequenced in a study of long-term antiretroviral therapy in people with HIV. The assay, immunoSEQ v3.0, was run at survey level. Assay used: immunoSEQ multiplex PCR; TCRdb lists only in-frame clones, some missing. Seen here are approximately 17,000 clones, around 75% observed once, and the top ten hold roughly 15%. Sequencing was performed on unsorted PBMCs, taken 1.5 years before starting antiretroviral therapy. These receptors came from a woman aged 45-65 years with HIV.

This sequence joins TRBV19 and TRBJ1-2; D is undetermined. V was pared by 3 bases and J by 0 bases, with 17 bases between. Germline V lookup: CDR1 LNHDA, CDR2 SQIVND (reference sequence). The CDR3 contains 17 residues. The DNA for the CDR3 is TGTGCCAGTAGTATTCGGGCAGGAGCCTTTTCTAACTATGGCTACACCTTC. It is translated as CASSIRAGAFSNYGYTF.

The V call is TRBV30, the J call TRBJ2-1; 10 bases fit TRBD1. The J segment lost 9 bases and the V segment lost 5 bases, leaving 7 bases of the junction unmatched. Germline V gene data show CDR1 as GTSNPN and CDR2 as SVGIG (reference sequence). The CDR3 is made up of 13 amino acids. The DNA of the CDR3 is TGTGCCTGGGCACCGGGACAGGGGTTTGAGCAGTTCTTC. Its protein product is CAWAPGQGFEQFF.

This chain connects TRBV2 to TRBJ1-6; D remains ambiguous. Germline CDR1 is SNHLY and CDR2 is FYNNEI. Trimming cost V 4 bases and J 7 bases, with 11 bases left between them. This CDR3 contains 14 residues. The DNA for the CDR3 is TGTGCCAGCAGTGTAGCTGGGCCGAATTCACCCCTCCACTTT. This translates into CASSVAGPNSPLHF.

The chain is built from TRBV9 and TRBJ2-2, with D perhaps TRBD2 (6 bases). Germline lookup yields CDR1 SGDLS and CDR2 YYNGEE. CDR3 length equals 15 residues. V was clipped by 2 bases and J by 3 bases, with 11 bases between them. The CDR3 sequence: CASSVFGGDTGELFF. The CDR3 DNA reads as TGTGCCAGCAGCGTGTTTGGCGGGGACACCGGGGAGCTGTTTTTT. The full variable domain, with the rest looked up from reference TRBV9 and TRBJ2-2, is DSGVTQTPKHLITATGQRVTLRCSPRSGDLSVYWYQQSLDQGLQFLIQYYNGEERAKGNILERFSAQQFPDLHSELNLSSLELGDSALYFCASSVFGGDTGELFFGEGSRLTVL.

The chain combines TRBV13 with TRBJ2-3, with TRBD1 identical over 11 bases. The junction had 11 bases not matched to a gene; V was cut back by 4 bases and J by 2 bases. The CDR3 loop spans 18 amino acids. Germline V gene sequence: CDR1 PRHDT, CDR2 FYEKMQ (reference sequence). CDR3: CASSSRTGGPLITDTQYF. The CDR3, as DNA: TGTGCCAGCAGCTCGCGGACAGGGGGCCCCCTTATCACAGATACGCAGTATTTT.

This chain links TRBV14 with TRBJ1-2; maybe TRBD1 (6 bases). The CDR3 has 15 amino acids. V was cut by 0 bases and J by 4 bases, with 12 bases left in between. Germline CDR1 SGHDN, CDR2 FVKESK. CDR3 region: CASSQDRGPIYGYTF. As DNA, the CDR3 is TGTGCCAGCAGCCAAGATCGGGGGCCGATCTATGGCTACACCTTC.

The rearrangement links TRBV11-2 to TRBJ2-5; D gene uncertain. The V end lost 4 bases, the J end lost 6 bases, and 6 bases lay between the germline ends. CDR3 length: 11 amino acids. Per the germline V gene, CDR1 is SGHAT and CDR2 is FQNNGV. The DNA for the CDR3 is TGTGCCAGCAGCTCGCAGAAGACCCAGTACTTC. As protein: CASSSQKTQYF.

The chain combines TRBV7-6 with TRBJ2-1, with 7 bases identical to TRBD2. With 2 bases clipped from V and 12 bases from J, the junction kept 28 bases outside the gene matches. The CDR3 runs 20 residues. CDR1 is SGHVS and CDR2 is FNYEAQ in the germline V gene. This chain's CDR3 is CASSLSDGLAVVGLRGMQFF. The DNA of the CDR3 is TGTGCCAGCAGCTTATCGGACGGGCTAGCGGTCGTCGGGCTGAGGGGAATGCAGTTCTTC.

V usage is TRBV4-1 and J usage is TRBJ1-4; 9 positions match TRBD1. Germline-derived CDR1 and CDR2 are MGHRA and YSYEKL. With V trimmed by 4 bases and J by 10 bases, 13 bases remained unmatched. This CDR3 region has 16 residues. CDR3 sequence: CASSRSETGQGLKLFF. CDR3 in DNA: TGCGCCAGCAGCCGTTCCGAGACGGGACAGGGCCTAAAACTGTTTTTT.

The chain carries TRBV30 and TRBJ2-5; D may be TRBD1 or TRBD2 (6 bases each). Germline V lookup: CDR1 GTSNPN, CDR2 SVGIG (reference sequence). V gave up 3 bases and J gave up 0 bases, with 14 bases separating them. The CDR3 sequence is 15 residues long. The CDR3 DNA follows: TGTGCCTGGAGGGAGGGGGGCACGTACCAAGAGACCCAGTACTTC. Translated: CAWREGGTYQETQYF.

The rearrangement links TRBV18 to TRBJ1-5; D is unclear. CDR3 size: 13 residues. In germline, CDR1 is KGHSH, CDR2 LQKENI. The ends were cut back, 3 bases at V and 9 bases at J, with 12 bases in the middle. The CDR3 loop reads CASSPAALGPQHF. As DNA, the CDR3 is TGTGCCAGCTCACCTGCCGCCTTGGGGCCCCAGCATTTT. Looking up the rest from reference TRBV18 and TRBJ1-5 gives the full variable domain: NAGVMQNPRHLVRRRGQEARLRCSPMKGHSHVYWYRQLPEEGLKFMVYLQKENIIDESGMPKERFSAEFPKEGPSILRIQQVVRGDSAAYFCASSPAALGPQHFGDGTRLSIL.

The chain has TRBV5-1 and TRBJ1-1, with D possibly being TRBD1 (6 bases). Germline CDR1 SGHRS, CDR2 YFSETQ. This CDR3 spans 15 amino acids. V was clipped by 3 bases and J by 3 bases, with 15 bases between them. CDR3 sequence reads: CASSSMGHLYTEAFF. The CDR3 DNA follows: TGCGCCAGCAGCTCAATGGGACATCTATACACTGAAGCTTTCTTT.

The chain employs TRBV27 and TRBJ1-1; weak D call: TRBD1 (6 bases). Trimming shortened V by 6 bases and J by 3 bases, and 17 bases separated the two germline ends. The germline V gene has CDR1 MNHEY and CDR2 SMNVEV (reference sequence). The CDR3 has 15 residues. The CDR3: CASRELRDTYTEAFF. Here the CDR3 DNA reads TGTGCCAGCAGGGAACTCAGGGACACCTACACTGAAGCTTTCTTT.

The J gene is TRBJ1-3, the V gene TRBV2; D call uncertain. The CDR3 covers 13 residues. The ends were cut back, 7 bases at V and 0 bases at J, with 7 bases in the middle. CDR1 is SNHLY and CDR2 is FYNNEI in the germline V gene. CDR3 coding DNA: TGTGCCAGCAAGGGATTCTCTGGAAACACCATATATTTT. Its translation: CASKGFSGNTIYF. Variable domain in full (rest from reference TRBV2 and TRBJ1-3): EPEVTQTPSHQVTQMGQEVILRCVPISNHLYFYWYRQILGQKVEFLVSFYNNEISEKSEIFDDQFSVERPDGSNFTLKIRSTKLEDSAMYFCASKGFSGNTIYFGEGSWLTVV.

The genes are TRBV7-2 and TRBJ1-6; unclear D gene. CDR3 length: 15 residues. V dropped 5 bases and J dropped 5 bases, with 13 bases sitting between them. Germline V gene sequence: CDR1 SGHTA, CDR2 FQGNSA. CDR3 in DNA: TGTGCCAGCAGCCCAAGTTCCCGGGATAATTCACCCCTCCACTTT. Its protein is CASSPSSRDNSPLHF. The whole variable domain, remainder taken from reference TRBV7-2 and TRBJ1-6, is GAGVSQSPSNKVTEKGKDVELRCDPISGHTALYWYRQSLGQGLEFLIYFQGNSAPDKSGLPSDRFSAERTGGSVSTLTIQRTQQEDSAVYLCASSPSSRDNSPLHFGNGTRLTVT.

This chain connects TRBV2 to TRBJ1-2; a possible D gene is TRBD1 (6 bases). The germline V gene encodes CDR1 SNHLY and CDR2 FYNNEI. V was pared by 7 bases and J by 8 bases, with 17 bases between. The CDR3 is made up of 13 amino acids. CDR3 sequence (DNA): TGTGCCAGCAAGGGGGATACCCAGGCCGGCTACACCTTC. It specifies CASKGDTQAGYTF.

The chain links TRBV7-3 to TRBJ2-3; 10 nucleotides match TRBD2. The CDR3 length is 15 residues. Trimming removed 5 bases from V and 5 bases from J; junction bases left unmatched: 7. Germline CDR1 reads SGHTA; CDR2 reads FQGTGA. The CDR3 DNA sequence: TGTGCCAGCAGCGCTTCAGCGGGGGGGCGAGATACGCAGTATTTT. The encoded protein is CASSASAGGRDTQYF.

The J gene is TRBJ2-7, the V gene TRBV11-1; perhaps TRBD1 as D (6 bases). The CDR3 length is 14 residues. Trimming took off 5 bases at V and 2 bases at J, with 13 bases between the two ends. CDR1 is SGHAT and CDR2 is FQDESV in the germline V gene (reference sequence). For the CDR3, the DNA is TGTGCCAGCAGCCCGTCCAGGACAGCCTACGAGCAGTACTTC. It yields the protein CASSPSRTAYEQYF.

The chain carries TRBV2 and TRBJ1-2; 7 bases map to TRBD1. The V segment lost 6 bases and the J segment 2 bases; nucleotides outside the gene matches: 9. The CDR3 loop spans 15 amino acids. Germline loops: CDR1 SNHLY, CDR2 FYNNEI. The CDR3 protein is CASSKETGLNYGYTF. In nucleotides, the CDR3 is TGTGCCAGCAGCAAGGAGACAGGGCTAAACTATGGCTACACCTTC.

The chain couples TRBV9 to TRBJ2-1, with a weak D call TRBD2 (6 bases). The CDR3 runs 16 residues. Looked up from germline, CDR1 is SGDLS and CDR2 is YYNGEE. V shed 1 base and J shed 5 bases, with 16 bases lying between them. The CDR3 reads CASSVFAASVDNEQFF. The CDR3 DNA is TGTGCCAGCAGCGTATTTGCGGCTAGCGTGGACAATGAGCAGTTCTTC.

The chain combines TRBV19 with TRBJ2-5; possible D gene TRBD2, 7 bases. Germline CDR1 is LNHDA and CDR2 is SQIVND (reference sequence). The ends were cut back, 1 base at V and 1 base at J, with 10 bases in the middle. CDR3 length equals 15 residues. The CDR3 is CASSIAGGAQETQYF. For the CDR3, the DNA is TGTGCCAGTAGTATAGCGGGGGGCGCCCAAGAGACCCAGTACTTC.

V is TRBV27 and J is TRBJ2-3; 14 bases fit TRBD2. Germline assignment: CDR1 MNHEY and CDR2 SMNVEV (reference sequence). J lost 2 bases, V lost 4 bases, and 14 bases had no gene match. The CDR3 has 20 residues. The CDR3, as DNA: TGTGCCAGCAGTTCGAAGAAAGAGAAGGGACTAGCGGGGGTCACAGATACGCAGTATTTT. This sequence encodes CASSSKKEKGLAGVTDTQYF.

V is TRBV25-1 and J is TRBJ1-2; D is unclear. Germline V gene data show CDR1 as MGHDK and CDR2 as SYGVNS. The CDR3 sequence is 13 residues long. Deletions cut 5 bases from V and 4 bases from J, with 11 bases between. CDR3 sequence (DNA): TGTGCCAGCAGTTCATTTGACGGCTATGGCTACACCTTC. This encodes CASSSFDGYGYTF.

The rearrangement joins TRBV19 to TRBJ2-6; D is uncertain. The germline V gene has CDR1 LNHDA and CDR2 SQIVND (reference sequence). This CDR3 contains 15 residues. Deletions cut 3 bases from V and 0 bases from J, with 6 bases between. The CDR3 coding sequence is TGTGCCAGTAGTATCCTCGGCTCTGGGGCCAACGTCCTGACTTTC. Translating gives CASSILGSGANVLTF.

This chain uses TRBV4-2 with TRBJ2-2; D uncertain. Germline assignment: CDR1 LGHNA and CDR2 YNFKEQ. Trimming cost V 7 bases and J 4 bases, with 4 bases left between them. CDR3 length equals 11 residues. CDR3 nucleotide sequence: TGTGCCAGCACCGGCACCGGGGAGCTGTTTTTT. Amino acids: CASTGTGELFF.

This rearrangement joins TRBV7-8 to TRBJ2-7; D call uncertain. CDR3 length equals 14 residues. Germline V lookup: CDR1 SGHVS, CDR2 FQNEAQ. The V end was cut by 5 bases, the J end by 2 bases, with 13 bases between. The chain's CDR3 is CASSPDVGAYEQYF. Written as DNA, the CDR3 is TGTGCCAGCAGCCCAGATGTCGGAGCCTACGAGCAGTACTTC. Full variable domain (missing parts from reference TRBV7-8 and TRBJ2-7): GAGVSQSPRYKVAKRGQDVALRCDPISGHVSLFWYQQALGQGPEFLTYFQNEAQLDKSGLPSDRFFAERPEGSVSTLKIQRTQQEDSAVYLCASSPDVGAYEQYFGPGTRLTVT.